This passage covers 25 T cell receptor beta chains from one sample sequenced in a study of technical replicates of blood from several donors. Here immunoSEQ multiplex PCR was the method, and the copy in TCRdb shows in-frame clones only, minus some. Here the sample spans around 14,000 clones, about four fifths being singletons. The sequencing input was PBMCs. Source of these receptors: a human donor in good health.

V usage is TRBV5-1 and J usage is TRBJ2-1, with 13 positions matching TRBD2. V lost 7 bases, J lost 8 bases, and 6 bases stayed unmatched. Germline V CDR1 and CDR2: SGHRS, YFSETQ. The CDR3 loop spans 14 amino acids. The CDR3 is CASRTSGSQYEQFF. The CDR3 DNA reads TGCGCCAGCCGGACTAGCGGGAGTCAGTATGAGCAGTTCTTC.

The chain links TRBV19 to TRBJ1-2, with no clear D. The CDR3 has 12 residues. The germline V gene has CDR1 LNHDA and CDR2 SQIVND (reference sequence). Trimming removed 4 bases from V and 4 bases from J, with 7 bases in between. The DNA of the CDR3 is TGTGCCAGTAGTACTGCCAGCTATGGCTACACCTTC. Residues: CASSTASYGYTF.

The genes are TRBV25-1 and TRBJ2-7; TRBD1 is a possible D gene (5 bases). The V end lost 3 bases, the J end lost 5 bases, and 14 bases lay between the germline ends. This CDR3 contains 14 residues. The germline V gene encodes CDR1 MGHDK and CDR2 SYGVNS. In nucleotides, the CDR3 is TGTGCCAGCAGTGATGATGCAGGGCCGGACGAGCAGTACTTC. The encoded protein is CASSDDAGPDEQYF.

J is TRBJ2-4 and V is TRBV29-1; D ambiguous. CDR1 SQVTM and CDR2 ANQGSEA come from the germline V gene. The CDR3 consists of 13 residues. CDR3 nucleotide sequence: TGCAGTGCTGGAGATACTGGCAAAAACATTCAGTACTTC. Translating gives CSAGDTGKNIQYF.

The chain joins TRBV10-3 to TRBJ1-3; D perhaps matches TRBD1 (6 bases). The CDR3 totals 12 residues. Germline V gene data show CDR1 as ENHRY and CDR2 as SYGVKD. V was clipped by 8 bases and J by 4 bases, with 9 bases between them. CDR3 loop: CAIRTAGNTIYF. The CDR3, as DNA: TGTGCCATCCGGACAGCCGGAAACACCATATATTTT.

The chain links TRBV27 to TRBJ2-2; no clear D gene. The CDR3 length is 13 residues. Trimming cost V 4 bases and J 0 bases, with 3 bases left between them. Germline CDR1 reads MNHEY; CDR2 reads SMNVEV (reference sequence). The CDR3 loop is CASSSSNTGELFF. CDR3 nucleotide sequence: TGTGCCAGCAGTTCCTCGAACACCGGGGAGCTGTTTTTT.

J is TRBJ2-3 and V is TRBV30; 8 nucleotides align to TRBD2. The V gene's germline CDR1 is GTSNPN and CDR2 SVGIG (reference sequence). This CDR3 spans 16 amino acids. With 0 bases clipped from V and 1 base from J, the junction kept 6 bases outside the gene matches. The CDR3 region is CAWSVLSGSGTDTQYF. The CDR3 bases are TGTGCCTGGAGTGTCCTAAGCGGGAGTGGCACAGATACGCAGTATTTT.

The V and J genes are TRBV27 and TRBJ2-7; unclear D gene. The CDR3 runs 14 residues. Germline CDR1 and CDR2: MNHEY and SMNVEV (reference sequence). V was shortened by 7 bases and J by 2 bases, with 15 bases between the two germline ends. CDR3 amino acids: CASMVRNFPYEQYF. The CDR3, as DNA: TGTGCCAGCATGGTCAGGAATTTCCCCTACGAGCAGTACTTC.

This clone was counted a few times. This CDR3 reads CATKWGQGPSYEQYF. Here the CDR3 DNA reads TGTGCCACTAAATGGGGGCAGGGCCCCTCCTACGAGCAGTACTTC. The V and J genes are TRBV19 and TRBJ2-7; the D gene is possibly TRBD1 (6 bases). V lost 10 bases and J 0 bases, leaving 19 bases between the germline ends. The CDR3 loop spans 15 amino acids. Germline CDR1 is LNHDA and CDR2 is SQIVND (reference sequence).

The V gene is TRBV5-1, the J gene TRBJ2-3, with D unclear. Germline-derived CDR1 and CDR2 are SGHRS and YFSETQ. This CDR3 contains 17 residues. V was pared by 2 bases and J by 2 bases, with 18 bases between. CDR3 DNA sequence: TGCGCCAGCAGCTTCTTAGGCGAGCGTACGGCCACAGATACGCAGTATTTT. Protein sequence: CASSFLGERTATDTQYF. Supplemented by reference TRBV5-1 and TRBJ2-3, the full variable domain reads KAGVTQTPRYLIKTRGQQVTLSCSPISGHRSVSWYQQTPGQGLQFLFEYFSETQRNKGNFPGRFSGRQFSNSRSEMNVSTLELGDSALYLCASSFLGERTATDTQYFGPGTRLTVL.

The chain has TRBV6-6 and TRBJ2-3; TRBD2 agrees at 10 bases. Unmatched junction bases numbered 8, after V lost 4 bases and J lost 4 bases. Per germline, CDR1 MNHNY and CDR2 SVGAGI (reference sequence). This CDR3 contains 16 residues. CDR3 sequence reads: CASSSGVAGGPDTQYF. The CDR3 DNA follows: TGTGCCAGCAGTTCCGGCGTAGCGGGAGGCCCAGATACGCAGTATTTT.

The chain has TRBV18 and TRBJ1-1; D remains unclear. Per the germline V gene, CDR1 is KGHSH and CDR2 is LQKENI. There are 13 residues in the CDR3. The V and J ends lost 2 bases and 1 base respectively, with 5 bases between them. The CDR3 loop is CASSPGRNTEAFF. CDR3 nucleotide sequence: TGTGCCAGCTCACCAGGGAGGAACACTGAAGCTTTCTTT.

J is TRBJ2-7 and V is TRBV29-1, with TRBD2 matching over 11 bases. The CDR3 runs 13 residues. Unmatched junction bases numbered 4, after V lost 4 bases and J lost 5 bases. From germline, CDR1 is SQVTM and CDR2 ANQGSEA. The CDR3 region is CSVVTSGRNEQYF. The CDR3, as DNA: TGCAGCGTTGTAACTAGCGGGAGAAACGAGCAGTACTTC.

The chain couples TRBV6-5 to TRBJ2-7; 7 nucleotides line up with TRBD1. The CDR3 contains 12 residues. Germline-derived CDR1 and CDR2 are MNHEY and SVGAGI. J was trimmed by 7 bases and V by 6 bases; bases with no gene match: 6. The CDR3 coding sequence is TGTGCCAGCAGCCGCCGACAGGGTGAGCAGTACTTC. Translation gives CASSRRQGEQYF.

This chain links TRBV12-5 with TRBJ1-1; 8 nucleotides agree with TRBD1. With 4 bases clipped from V and 6 bases from J, the junction kept 7 bases outside the gene matches. The CDR3 is 14 residues long. From germline, CDR1 is LGHNT and CDR2 FRNRAP. CDR3 sequence reads: CASGYMGQAAEAFF. CDR3 sequence (DNA): TGTGCTAGTGGTTATATGGGACAGGCAGCTGAAGCTTTCTTT.

The chain joins TRBV15 to TRBJ2-7; 9 nucleotides agree with TRBD1. Germline trimming cut 3 bases from V and 6 bases from J; bases unmatched to any gene: 6. The germline CDR1 and CDR2 sequences are LNHNV and YYDKDF (reference sequence). CDR3 length equals 14 residues. The CDR3, as DNA: TGTGCCACCAGCAGCGACAGGGGGTTTGCCGAGCAGTACTTC. This codes for CATSSDRGFAEQYF. The whole variable domain, remainder taken from reference TRBV15 and TRBJ2-7, is DAMVIQNPRYQVTQFGKPVTLSCSQTLNHNVMYWYQQKSSQAPKLLFHYYDKDFNNEADTPDNFQSRRPNTSFCFLDIRSPGLGDTAMYLCATSSDRGFAEQYFGPGTRLTVT.

This chain connects TRBV5-1 to TRBJ2-7, with 7 bases identical to TRBD2. Germline CDR1 and CDR2: SGHRS and YFSETQ. Unmatched junction bases numbered 9, after V lost 7 bases and J lost 2 bases. The CDR3 consists of 14 residues. CDR3 nucleotide sequence: TGCGCCAGCGGATCGGGAGGTTCGACCTACGAGCAGTACTTC. It translates to CASGSGGSTYEQYF.

V is TRBV7-3 and J is TRBJ2-1; a possible D gene is TRBD2 (5 bases). Deletions cut 5 bases from V and 4 bases from J, with 18 bases between. The CDR3 has 16 residues. CDR1 and CDR2 (germline): SGHTA, FQGTGA. The DNA for the CDR3 is TGTGCCAGCAGCCCCGGAGCGGTTGGAGCGTACAATGAGCAGTTCTTC. Translation: CASSPGAVGAYNEQFF.

CDR3 sequence reads: CASSLSQGGGNEQFF. The CDR3 DNA is TGTGCCAGCAGTTTAAGTCAGGGAGGTGGGAATGAGCAGTTCTTC. V and J are TRBV28 and TRBJ2-1, with D perhaps TRBD2 (6 bases). Germline-derived CDR1 and CDR2 are MDHEN and SYDVKM. There are 15 residues in the CDR3. V gave up 2 bases and J gave up 7 bases, with 15 bases separating them.

The chain carries TRBV19 and TRBJ2-1, with 7 bases lining up with TRBD1. The V gene's germline CDR1 is LNHDA and CDR2 SQIVND (reference sequence). The CDR3 loop spans 13 amino acids. V was pared by 10 bases and J by 5 bases, with 8 bases of the junction left unmatched. The CDR3 sequence is CATGGSTHNEQFF. Here the CDR3 DNA reads TGTGCCACAGGGGGATCAACACACAATGAGCAGTTCTTC.

The V gene is TRBV19, the J gene TRBJ1-3, with TRBD1 matching over 10 bases. In germline, CDR1 is LNHDA, CDR2 SQIVND (reference sequence). The trim removed 8 bases at V and 5 bases at J, leaving 9 bases unmatched. CDR3 length: 15 residues. The CDR3 region has the DNA TGTGCCAGTCGATCCGACAGGGGGCAAAGAAACACCATATATTTT. Its protein product is CASRSDRGQRNTIYF.

The V and J genes are TRBV14 and TRBJ2-1, with 7 bases lining up with TRBD2. Trimming took 0 bases from V and 4 from J; bases not matched to a gene: 12. The CDR3 runs to 18 residues. Germline V gene data show CDR1 as SGHDN and CDR2 as FVKESK. As DNA, the CDR3 is TGTGCCAGCAGCCAAGACTCCTTCGGGAGGATGTCGTACAATGAGCAGTTCTTC. Residues: CASSQDSFGRMSYNEQFF.

V and J are TRBV11-2 and TRBJ1-2; TRBD1 matches at 7 bases. With 1 base clipped from V and 4 bases from J, the junction kept 0 bases outside the gene matches. Germline CDR1 and CDR2: SGHAT and FQNNGV. The CDR3 has 13 residues. The CDR3 loop is CASSLAGGYGYTF. The CDR3 DNA follows: TGTGCCAGCAGCTTAGCAGGGGGCTATGGCTACACCTTC.

The chain links TRBV5-1 to TRBJ1-5; 10 bases are a match to TRBD1. Germline V gene lookup returns CDR1 SGHRS and CDR2 YFSETQ. The ends lost 4 bases at V and 1 base at J; junction bases unmatched: 8. The CDR3 has 17 amino acids. CDR3 sequence: CASSPGQGGLSNQPQHF. The DNA of the CDR3 is TGCGCCAGCAGCCCAGGACAGGGGGGCCTGAGCAATCAGCCCCAGCATTTT. Full variable domain (outside the CDR3, taken from reference TRBV5-1 and TRBJ1-5): KAGVTQTPRYLIKTRGQQVTLSCSPISGHRSVSWYQQTPGQGLQFLFEYFSETQRNKGNFPGRFSGRQFSNSRSEMNVSTLELGDSALYLCASSPGQGGLSNQPQHFGDGTRLSIL.

The gene calls are TRBV6-5 and TRBJ2-7, with D possibly TRBD1 on 6 matching bases. This CDR3 spans 13 amino acids. The germline V gene has CDR1 MNHEY and CDR2 SVGAGI. V was clipped by 6 bases and J by 4 bases, with 13 bases between them. The CDR3 region is CASSRDKRYEQYF. DNA for the CDR3: TGTGCCAGCAGCAGGGACAAAAGGTACGAGCAGTACTTC.